These T cell receptor beta chains were read from a single sample in a study of response to subunit inactivated influenza vaccine. A single record per CDR3 protein comes from TCRdb applying MiXCR to the RT-PCR reads. This repertoire shows 450,000 to 600,000 distinct CDR3 sequences, 16% found once; its top ten account for over 2.5%. The material was CD4+ T cells sorted from PBMCs, obtained less than 30 months after vaccination. These receptors were collected from a man aged 45-69 years who received an inactivated influenza vaccine. Both conserved end residues are part of each CDR3. The order of the fields is clone size, D gene, J gene, V gene, CDR3 protein, CDR3 DNA. A D gene is named only where the DNA matches it firmly. Clone size is given for some rows only: seen once, a few or many times, or a class if the clone is expanded.

size: .; D: .; J: TRBJ1-2; V: TRBV29-1; CDR3: CSVGTGVARGYTF; DNA: TGCAGCGTTGGAACCGGGGTGGCTCGGGGCTACACCTTC
size: few; D: TRBD1; J: TRBJ2-1; V: TRBV11-3; CDR3: CASSGSGTGTPGEQFF; DNA: TGTGCCAGCAGCGGATCCGGGACAGGAACTCCAGGGGAGCAGTTCTTC
size: .; D: .; J: TRBJ2-3; V: TRBV29-1; CDR3: CSARFLGDTQYF; DNA: TGCAGCGCCCGGTTTCTGGGGGATACGCAGTATTTT
size: few; D: .; J: TRBJ1-1; V: TRBV12-3/TRBV12-4; CDR3: CASSLTERTEAFF; DNA: TGTGCCAGCAGTTTAACCGAGAGGACTGAAGCTTTCTTT
size: .; D: .; J: TRBJ2-3; V: TRBV4-1; CDR3: CASSQEGEASTDTQYF; DNA: TGCGCCAGCAGCCAAGAAGGAGAGGCGAGCACAGATACGCAGTATTTT
size: few; D: .; J: TRBJ1-6; V: TRBV12-3/TRBV12-4; CDR3: CASSPDGYNSPLHF; DNA: TGTGCCAGCAGCCCGGACGGCTATAATTCACCCCTCCACTTT
size: .; D: .; J: TRBJ2-3; V: TRBV5-1; CDR3: CASSRDSGAGDTQYF; DNA: TGCGCCAGCAGCCGTGACTCGGGGGCTGGGGATACGCAGTATTTT
size: few; D: .; J: TRBJ2-7; V: TRBV7-8; CDR3: CASSLADRGSYEQYF; DNA: TGTGCCAGCAGCTTAGCCGATAGGGGCTCCTACGAGCAGTACTTC
size: .; D: TRBD1; J: TRBJ1-4; V: TRBV4-3; CDR3: CASSHLRDSNTRNEKLFF; DNA: TGCGCCAGCAGCCACTTGAGGGACAGTAATACCCGGAATGAAAAACTGTTTTTT
size: few; D: TRBD2; J: TRBJ2-5; V: TRBV3-1; CDR3: CASGGGVQETQYF; DNA: TGTGCCAGCGGGGGAGGGGTACAAGAGACCCAGTACTTC
size: many; D: .; J: TRBJ2-5; V: TRBV27; CDR3: CASSFSRGLETQYF; DNA: TGTGCCAGCAGTTTTTCGCGGGGCCTGGAGACCCAGTACTTC
size: few; D: TRBD2; J: TRBJ2-3; V: TRBV5-1; CDR3: CASSLLAGAPSGPDTQYF; DNA: TGCGCCAGCAGCTTACTAGCGGGAGCCCCTTCTGGCCCAGATACGCAGTATTTT
size: .; D: .; J: TRBJ2-1; V: TRBV6-2/TRBV6-3; CDR3: CASRKQGGEQFF; DNA: TGTGCCAGCAGGAAACAGGGTGGTGAGCAGTTCTTC
size: .; D: .; J: TRBJ2-7; V: TRBV6-1; CDR3: CASRPQVLSYEQYF; DNA: TGTGCCAGCAGACCACAGGTTTTATCCTACGAGCAGTACTTC
size: .; D: .; J: TRBJ1-2; V: TRBV5-6; CDR3: CASSVGQSVYGYTF; DNA: TGTGCCAGCAGCGTCGGACAGTCCGTCTATGGCTACACCTTC
size: few; D: TRBD1; J: TRBJ2-3; V: TRBV20-1; CDR3: CSALEPGQGPTDTQYF; DNA: TGCAGTGCTCTAGAACCGGGACAGGGACCCACAGATACGCAGTATTTT
size: .; D: .; J: TRBJ1-4; V: TRBV20-1; CDR3: CSARGAAGANEKLFF; DNA: TGCAGTGCTAGAGGGGCTGCAGGGGCTAATGAAAAACTGTTTTTT
size: few; D: .; J: TRBJ1-4; V: TRBV20-1; CDR3: CSARLDEKLFF; DNA: TGCAGTGCTAGACTCGATGAAAAACTGTTTTTT
size: .; D: TRBD1; J: TRBJ2-3; V: TRBV20-1; CDR3: CSARAPVLTGADTDTQYF; DNA: TGCAGTGCTAGAGCGCCGGTACTGACAGGGGCGGACACAGATACGCAGTATTTT
size: few; D: .; J: TRBJ2-1; V: TRBV20-1; CDR3: CSARGLADEQFF; DNA: TGCAGTGCTAGGGGCCTAGCCGATGAGCAGTTCTTC
size: .; D: TRBD2; J: TRBJ2-7; V: TRBV4-3; CDR3: CASSHTRAGAYEQYF; DNA: TGCGCCAGCAGTCATACACGAGCGGGAGCTTACGAGCAGTACTTC
size: few; D: TRBD1; J: TRBJ2-7; V: TRBV6-2/TRBV6-3; CDR3: CASRESGTGSYEQYF; DNA: TGTGCCAGCAGAGAATCCGGGACAGGGTCCTACGAGCAGTACTTC
size: few; D: TRBD2; J: TRBJ2-1; V: TRBV7-3; CDR3: CASSLIPSGSANEQFF; DNA: TGTGCCAGCAGCTTAATCCCTAGCGGAAGTGCCAATGAGCAGTTCTTC
size: few; D: .; J: TRBJ2-1; V: TRBV21-1; CDR3: CASSSSLAESSYNEQFF; DNA: TGTGCCAGCAGCAGTAGTCTAGCGGAGAGCTCCTACAATGAGCAGTTCTTC
size: .; D: TRBD1; J: TRBJ2-7; V: TRBV14; CDR3: CASSLNTGGRSAYEQYF; DNA: TGTGCCAGCAGCCTAAATACAGGGGGCCGAAGCGCCTACGAGCAGTACTTC
size: few; D: .; J: TRBJ2-5; V: TRBV5-1; CDR3: CASAPGTSETQYF; DNA: TGCGCCAGCGCCCCCGGGACAAGCGAGACCCAGTACTTC
size: .; D: TRBD1; J: TRBJ2-2; V: TRBV5-1; CDR3: CASSRTGGNTGELFF; DNA: TGCGCCAGCAGCAGGACAGGGGGAAACACCGGGGAGCTGTTTTTT
size: few; D: TRBD2; J: TRBJ2-3; V: TRBV6-7; CDR3: CASSYGGTSDRSTDTQYF; DNA: TGTGCCAGCAGTTACGGAGGGACTAGCGACCGTAGCACAGATACGCAGTATTTT
size: few; D: TRBD1; J: TRBJ1-2; V: TRBV3-1; CDR3: CASSLGTGANGYTF; DNA: TGTGCCAGCAGCCTTGGGACAGGGGCGAATGGCTACACCTTC
size: .; D: TRBD2; J: TRBJ2-1; V: TRBV20-1; CDR3: CSAREGTSGTNEQFF; DNA: TGCAGTGCTAGAGAGGGGACTAGCGGGACCAATGAGCAGTTCTTC
size: few; D: .; J: TRBJ2-2; V: TRBV5-6; CDR3: CASTPWNTGELFF; DNA: TGTGCCAGCACCCCGTGGAACACCGGGGAGCTGTTTTTT
size: few; D: .; J: TRBJ2-1; V: TRBV19; CDR3: CASSPGTLYNEQFF; DNA: TGTGCCAGTAGTCCCGGGACGCTCTACAATGAGCAGTTCTTC
size: few; D: .; J: TRBJ2-7; V: TRBV20-1; CDR3: CSASGNNYEQYF; DNA: TGCAGTGCTAGCGGGAATAACTACGAGCAGTACTTC
size: few; D: .; J: TRBJ2-1; V: TRBV3-1; CDR3: CASSADTSSYNEQFF; DNA: TGTGCCAGCAGCGCGGACACGAGCTCCTACAATGAGCAGTTCTTC
size: .; D: TRBD2; J: TRBJ2-1; V: TRBV6-1; CDR3: CASKIRASGYNEQFF; DNA: TGTGCCAGCAAAATCCGGGCTAGCGGGTACAATGAGCAGTTCTTC
size: .; D: .; J: TRBJ2-7; V: TRBV4-2; CDR3: CASSQAHRDPAYEQYF; DNA: TGTGCCAGCAGCCAAGCCCACAGGGACCCTGCCTACGAGCAGTACTTC
size: few; D: .; J: TRBJ2-1; V: TRBV30; CDR3: CAWSVLGEAEQFF; DNA: TGTGCCTGGAGTGTATTAGGGGAGGCTGAGCAGTTCTTC
size: few; D: TRBD2; J: TRBJ2-4; V: TRBV5-6; CDR3: CASSPAGGNIQYF; DNA: TGTGCCAGCAGCCCTGCGGGGGGAAACATTCAGTACTTC
size: many; D: .; J: TRBJ2-7; V: TRBV28; CDR3: CASRGAGNSYEQYF; DNA: TGTGCCAGCAGAGGGGCAGGGAACTCCTACGAGCAGTACTTC
size: .; D: TRBD2; J: TRBJ2-3; V: TRBV2; CDR3: CASMAGGRTDTQYF; DNA: TGTGCCAGCATGGCGGGAGGGCGCACAGATACGCAGTATTTT